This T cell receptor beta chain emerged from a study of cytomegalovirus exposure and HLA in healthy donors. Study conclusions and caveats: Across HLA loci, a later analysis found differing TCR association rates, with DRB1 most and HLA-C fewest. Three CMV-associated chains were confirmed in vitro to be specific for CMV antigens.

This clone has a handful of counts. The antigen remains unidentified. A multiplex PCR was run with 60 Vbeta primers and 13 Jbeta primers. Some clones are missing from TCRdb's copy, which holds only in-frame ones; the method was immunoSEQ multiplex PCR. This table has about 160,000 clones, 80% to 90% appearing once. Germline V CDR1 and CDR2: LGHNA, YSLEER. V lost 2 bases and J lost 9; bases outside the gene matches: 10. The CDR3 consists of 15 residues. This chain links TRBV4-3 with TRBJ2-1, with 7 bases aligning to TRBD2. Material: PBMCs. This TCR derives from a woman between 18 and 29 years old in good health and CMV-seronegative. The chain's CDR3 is CASSQWTSNSGEQFF. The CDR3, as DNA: TGCGCCAGCAGCCAATGGACTAGTAATTCGGGTGAGCAGTTCTTC.